This TCR beta chain is drawn from a study of neurological immune-mediated disorders. Study-wide findings and caveats: Expanded clones shared no CDR3 amino acid sequences across subjects, suggesting private repertoires in all groups.

In TCRdb, the 5' RACE reads were re-called with MiXCR into one record per CDR3 protein. The sample comprises around 30,000 distinct CDR3 sequences, approximately 4% of which are singletons, and roughly 23% rests with the top ten. This clonotype has ten or more counts. Antigen unknown. Germline CDR1 is SEHNR and CDR2 is FQNEAQ (reference sequence). The CDR3 runs to 13 residues. Trimming removed 7 bases at V and 1 base at J, with 10 bases between. The sorted libraries started from 850,000 to 1,000,000 CD4+ or CD8+ T cells. This TCR derives from a woman in her thirties or forties in good health. The sequenced sample consisted of CD4+ T cells from blood. The chain combines TRBV7-9 with TRBJ2-5, with D perhaps matching TRBD2 (5 bases). The CDR3 spells CASTNRGQETQYF. The DNA for the CDR3 is TGTGCCAGCACCAATCGGGGCCAAGAGACCCAGTACTTC.